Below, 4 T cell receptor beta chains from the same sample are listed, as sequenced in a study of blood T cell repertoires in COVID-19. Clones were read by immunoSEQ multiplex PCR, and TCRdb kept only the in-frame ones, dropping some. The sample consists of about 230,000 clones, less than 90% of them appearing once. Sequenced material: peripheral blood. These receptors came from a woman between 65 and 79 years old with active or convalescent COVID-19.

Written as DNA, the CDR3 is TGTGCCAGCAGTCCTGGAGGGAACACTGAAGCTTTCTTT. It translates to CASSPGGNTEAFF. The genes are TRBV12-3 or TRBV12-4 and TRBJ1-1, with D unclear. This CDR3 is 13 amino acids long. Trimming left V 5 bases short and J 1 base short, with 8 bases between.

As DNA, the CDR3 is TGTGCCAGCGCATTAGGGGCAGGAAACTATGGCTACACCTTC. Encoded protein: CASALGAGNYGYTF. The rearrangement joins TRBV28 to TRBJ1-2; D perhaps matches TRBD1 (5 bases). Trimming took off 8 bases at V and 2 bases at J, with 15 bases between the two ends. The V gene's germline CDR1 is MDHEN and CDR2 SYDVKM. The CDR3 contains 14 residues.

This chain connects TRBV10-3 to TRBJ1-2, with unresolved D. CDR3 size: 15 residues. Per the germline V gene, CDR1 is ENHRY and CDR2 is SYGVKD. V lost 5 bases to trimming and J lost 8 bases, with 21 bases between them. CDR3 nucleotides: TGTGCCATCAGTCAAGCGCTTGACATTCCGGGGGGCTACACCTTC. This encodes CAISQALDIPGGYTF.

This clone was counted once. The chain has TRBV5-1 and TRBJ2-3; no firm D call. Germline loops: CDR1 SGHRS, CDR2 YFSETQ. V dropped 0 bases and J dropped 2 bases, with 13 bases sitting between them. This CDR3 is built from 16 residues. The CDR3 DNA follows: TGCGCCAGCAGCTTGGGTGCTAACTCCTACACAGATACGCAGTATTTT. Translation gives CASSLGANSYTDTQYF.